Below, one TCR beta chain is given with its context. This CDR3 region has 14 residues. The germline CDR1 and CDR2 sequences are MNHEY and SVGAGI. The V segment lost 5 bases and the J segment 3 bases; nucleotides outside the gene matches: 4. The sample comes from a study of blood T cell repertoires in COVID-19. Clones were sequenced by immunoSEQ multiplex PCR, and TCRdb holds only the in-frame ones, with some missing. The table lists over 90,000 clones, around 88% of them singletons, with under 2% in the top ten. The chain employs TRBV6-5 and TRBJ2-7; 10 bases are shared with TRBD2. Material for sequencing was peripheral blood. This receptor was identified in an elderly man with acute or convalescent COVID-19. The CDR3 region is CASSQLAGNYEQYF. The CDR3 coding sequence is TGTGCCAGCAGTCAACTAGCGGGAAACTACGAGCAGTACTTC.